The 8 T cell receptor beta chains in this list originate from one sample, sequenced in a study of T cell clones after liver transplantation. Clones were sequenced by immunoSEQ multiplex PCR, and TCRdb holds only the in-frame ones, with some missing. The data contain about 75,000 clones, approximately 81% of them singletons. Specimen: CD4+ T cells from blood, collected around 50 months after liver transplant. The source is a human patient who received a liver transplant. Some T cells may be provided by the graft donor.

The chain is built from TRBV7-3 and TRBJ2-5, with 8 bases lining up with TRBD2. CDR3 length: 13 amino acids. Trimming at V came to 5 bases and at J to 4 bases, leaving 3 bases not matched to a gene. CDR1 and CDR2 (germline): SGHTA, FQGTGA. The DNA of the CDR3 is TGTGCCAGCAGCCCAGGACTAGCAGAGACCCAGTACTTC. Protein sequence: CASSPGLAETQYF.

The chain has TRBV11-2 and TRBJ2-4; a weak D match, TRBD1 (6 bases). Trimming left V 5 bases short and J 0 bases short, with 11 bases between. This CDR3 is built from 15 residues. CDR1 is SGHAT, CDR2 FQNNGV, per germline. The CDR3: CASSRQAGAKNIQYF. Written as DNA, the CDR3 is TGTGCCAGCAGCCGACAGGCTGGAGCCAAAAACATTCAGTACTTC. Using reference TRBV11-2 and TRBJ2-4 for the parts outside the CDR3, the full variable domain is EAGVAQSPRYKIIEKRQSVAFWCNPISGHATLYWYQQILGQGPKLLIQFQNNGVVDDSQLPKDRFSAERLKGVDSTLKIQPAKLEDSAVYLCASSRQAGAKNIQYFGAGTRLSVL.

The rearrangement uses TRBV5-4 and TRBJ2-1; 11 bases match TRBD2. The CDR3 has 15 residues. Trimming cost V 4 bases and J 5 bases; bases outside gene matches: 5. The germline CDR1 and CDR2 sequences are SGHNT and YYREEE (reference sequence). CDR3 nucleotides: TGTGCCAGCAGCAAAGGGGGACTAGCGGACAATGAGCAGTTCTTC. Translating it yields CASSKGGLADNEQFF.

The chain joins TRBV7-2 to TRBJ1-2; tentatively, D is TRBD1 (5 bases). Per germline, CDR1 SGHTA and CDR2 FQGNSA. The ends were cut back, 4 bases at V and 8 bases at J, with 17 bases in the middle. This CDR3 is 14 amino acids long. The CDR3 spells CASSSPSGTKGYTF. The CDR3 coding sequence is TGTGCCAGCAGCTCCCCCTCCGGGACGAAGGGCTACACCTTC.

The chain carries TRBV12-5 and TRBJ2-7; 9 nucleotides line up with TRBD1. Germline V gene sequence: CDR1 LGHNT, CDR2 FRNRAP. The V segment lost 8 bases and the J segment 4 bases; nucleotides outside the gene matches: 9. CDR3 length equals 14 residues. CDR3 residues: CASFKQGATYEQYF. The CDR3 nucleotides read TGTGCTAGTTTTAAACAGGGGGCTACTTACGAGCAGTACTTC.

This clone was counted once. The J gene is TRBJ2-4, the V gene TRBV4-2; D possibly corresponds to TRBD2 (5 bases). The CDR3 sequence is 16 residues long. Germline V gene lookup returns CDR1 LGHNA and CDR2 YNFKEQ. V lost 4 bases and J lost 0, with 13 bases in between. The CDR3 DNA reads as TGTGCCAGCAGCCCGGAGGTCACCATAGCCAAAAACATTCAGTACTTC. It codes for CASSPEVTIAKNIQYF.

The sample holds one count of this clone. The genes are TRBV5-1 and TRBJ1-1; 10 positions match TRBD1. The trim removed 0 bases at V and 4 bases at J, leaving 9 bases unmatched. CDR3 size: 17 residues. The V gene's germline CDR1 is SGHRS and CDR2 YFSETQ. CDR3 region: CASSLVGTGVRGTEAFF. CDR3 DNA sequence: TGCGCCAGCAGCTTGGTTGGGACAGGGGTCCGTGGCACTGAAGCTTTCTTT.

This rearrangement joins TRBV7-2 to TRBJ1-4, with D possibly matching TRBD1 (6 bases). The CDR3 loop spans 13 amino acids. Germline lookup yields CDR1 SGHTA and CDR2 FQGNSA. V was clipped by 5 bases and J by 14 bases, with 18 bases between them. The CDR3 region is CASSPGIGGLLFF. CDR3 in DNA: TGTGCCAGCAGCCCGGGCATTGGGGGGCTTCTGTTTTTT.